This T cell receptor (beta chain) was recorded in a study of blood T cell repertoires in COVID-19. Across the study: The samples span acute and convalescent COVID-19 from the United States, Italy and Spain.

CDR3 length equals 12 residues. V was cut by 3 bases and J by 5 bases, with 7 bases left in between. How the authors handled the data: Amplification from reference gene primers served as the basis for estimated nucleated cell counts. Clones were sequenced by immunoSEQ multiplex PCR, and TCRdb holds only the in-frame ones, with some missing. D and trimming come from the DNA, and the V and J calls and clone size come from that table. The table records 70,000 to 95,000 clones, about 77% of them present only once. The source material was peripheral blood. The V call is TRBV12-3 or TRBV12-4, the J call TRBJ1-1; D is undetermined. The clonotype comes from a human donor in a cohort sampled during active COVID-19. The CDR3 here is CASSFEGTEAFF. Written as DNA, the CDR3 is TGTGCCAGCAGTTTTGAGGGTACTGAAGCTTTCTTT.